This is a list of T cell receptor beta chains from one sample in a study of lung T cells in sarcoidosis with Löfgren's syndrome. One entry per CDR3 protein results from TCRdb running MiXCR on the reads. The table shows 50,000 to 65,000 distinct CDR3 sequences, with around 20% occurring only once. Sequenced material: CD4+ T cells from PBMCs. Every receptor here comes from a human donor with sarcoidosis (Löfgren's syndrome or another form), or a control subject (not recorded which). The conserved cysteine and the conserved F or W are not part of the CDR3 here. The D gene is left open where the match is weak. Not all rows give a size; the values are once, few, many and, for expanded clones, a class.

CDR3 length,D gene,J gene,clone size,V gene,CDR3 protein
14,-,TRBJ2-2,many,TRBV28,ASNLPRGTATGELF
11,-,TRBJ1-1,many,TRBV28,AILTSANSEAF
10,-,TRBJ1-2,-,TRBV12-3/TRBV12-4,ASSLRAAGYT
14,TRBD2,TRBJ2-1,few,TRBV19,ASSPIAGGRSGEQF
14,TRBD1,TRBJ1-4,many,TRBV20-1,SANDRGRATNEKLF
13,-,TRBJ2-5,many,TRBV25-1,ASSESLGDKETQY
12,-,TRBJ1-1,many,TRBV6-6,ASSYSRLNTEAF
11,TRBD1,TRBJ1-2,many,TRBV6-1,ASSPPEGAGYT
13,-,TRBJ2-3,many,TRBV7-3,ASSRVGTSTDTQY
15,-,TRBJ2-6,many,TRBV7-9,ASSSQALISGANVLT
14,-,TRBJ1-6,many,TRBV4-1,ASSQEVGSYNSPLH
12,-,TRBJ1-2,many,TRBV20-1,SASGTTPNYGYT
13,-,TRBJ2-5,few,TRBV4-1,ASSLPAGQSETQY
17,-,TRBJ2-3,many,TRBV20-1,SANLLPGRLREPTDTQY
11,-,TRBJ1-4,many,TRBV6-1,ASSIELGEKLF
12,-,TRBJ1-1,many,TRBV2,ASSHRQWNTEAF
13,-,TRBJ1-1,many,TRBV6-1,ASSEPAYSGTEAF
11,-,TRBJ2-1,many,TRBV12-3/TRBV12-4,ASSFAKSNEQF
11,-,TRBJ2-5,many,TRBV28,ASKPASRETQY
15,-,TRBJ2-3,many,TRBV7-2,ASRVNGAVISTDTQY
12,-,TRBJ1-4,few,TRBV7-9,ASSLRGALEKLF
13,-,TRBJ1-1,many,TRBV20-1,SARVSGAGNTEAF
13,TRBD1,TRBJ1-2,few,TRBV19,ASSVNRGGNYGYT
13,TRBD2,TRBJ2-5,many,TRBV20-1,SARPGTSGREPQY
12,-,TRBJ2-3,few,TRBV30,AWNLISQVDTQY
15,TRBD2,TRBJ2-1,-,TRBV3-1,ASSHRLAAFWHNEQF
11,-,TRBJ2-1,many,TRBV7-6,ASSLSTDNEQF
10,TRBD2,TRBJ2-1,medium-sized,TRBV6-1,ASRGLANEQF
11,-,TRBJ2-5,-,TRBV10-3,AISEWEQETQY
11,-,TRBJ1-5,many,TRBV6-1,ASSSNSNQPQH
9,TRBD1,TRBJ2-7,few,TRBV29-1,SGDRDEEQY
13,-,TRBJ2-7,-,TRBV5-5,ASSLAQGQNYEQY
13,TRBD1,TRBJ1-6,many,TRBV6-1,ASSEQGQGHSPLH
13,-,TRBJ2-1,few,TRBV7-7,ASSQTESSYNEQF
14,-,TRBJ1-5,many,TRBV7-8,ASSLEGWAVNQPQH
15,TRBD1,TRBJ1-1,many,TRBV7-2,ASSQRTGGRLNTEAF
13,-,TRBJ1-5,-,TRBV28,ASSLPGPGNQPQH
12,TRBD2,TRBJ2-7,few,TRBV12-3/TRBV12-4,ASSFLAGSYEQY
8,-,TRBJ2-5,few,TRBV29-1,SAEGGLRY
9,-,TRBJ2-7,few,TRBV20-1,GARVSYEQY
13,-,TRBJ1-1,many,TRBV6-1,ASRTIGALETEAF
12,-,TRBJ2-1,few,TRBV11-3,ASSLAPTGSEQF
12,-,TRBJ1-1,many,TRBV28,ASSLALKNTEAF
11,TRBD2,TRBJ2-1,-,TRBV29-1,SASSGRGNEQF
13,TRBD2,TRBJ2-3,many,TRBV4-2,ASSLLREGQDTQY
11,-,TRBJ2-1,-,TRBV3-1,ASSQSGGNEQF